This TCR beta chain was found in a study of blood T cell repertoires in COVID-19. At the level of the study: The United States, Italy and Spain were the sources of the acute and convalescent COVID-19 samples.

In the authors' workflow: Reference gene primer amplification in the assay estimated nucleated cell counts. Method: immunoSEQ multiplex PCR; TCRdb's copy keeps in-frame clones and lacks some. That table supplies the V and J calls and clone size; D and trimming were determined from the DNA. Of about 370,000 clones listed, roughly nine tenths are singletons. V lost 5 bases and J lost 1; bases outside the gene matches: 6. CDR1 and CDR2 from the germline V gene are SGHTA and FQGNSA. This CDR3 is built from 15 residues. The study recruited people aged 18 to 89 years across roughly 23 US areas. Sequenced sample: PBMCs or T cells enriched from blood (not recorded which). The TCR sequence derives from a man between 18 and 35 years old who had recovered from COVID-19. The V call is TRBV7-2, the J call TRBJ1-2, with 8 bases identical to TRBD1. CDR3 region: CASSPRTGFNYGYTF. The CDR3 DNA sequence: TGTGCCAGCAGCCCCCGGACAGGGTTTAACTATGGCTACACCTTC. Full variable domain (missing parts from reference TRBV7-2 and TRBJ1-2): GAGVSQSPSNKVTEKGKDVELRCDPISGHTALYWYRQSLGQGLEFLIYFQGNSAPDKSGLPSDRFSAERTGGSVSTLTIQRTQQEDSAVYLCASSPRTGFNYGYTFGSGTRLTVV.